The TCR beta chain described here comes from a study of cytomegalovirus exposure and HLA in healthy donors. Study findings and constraints: Association of a missense DCLRE1C variant with TCR beta V- and J-gene trimming was reported in a later analysis. Despite most TCR sequences being rare, some public TCRs occurred in many donors.

The PCR was carried out with 60 Vbeta primers and 13 Jbeta primers. Sequencing was performed with immunoSEQ multiplex PCR; in TCRdb, only in-frame clones are kept and a portion is missing. Among roughly 130,000 clones listed, approximately 79% were seen once. This clone was seen a few times. Its target is unknown. The V end lost 5 bases, the J end lost 2 bases, and 14 bases lay between the germline ends. The germline gives CDR1 LNHDA, CDR2 SQIVND (reference sequence). The CDR3 runs to 15 residues. The TCR was taken from a man between 18 and 35 years old in good health and CMV-seronegative. Sequenced: PBMCs. J is TRBJ2-3 and V is TRBV19, with TRBD2 as a possible D gene (6 bases). CDR3: CASSGKPGLTDTQYF. The CDR3, as DNA: TGTGCCAGTAGTGGAAAGCCGGGACTCACAGATACGCAGTATTTT.